A selection of T cell receptor beta chains follows, all from one sample in a study of identical twins. TCRdb reanalysed the 5' RACE reads using MiXCR and keeps one entry per CDR3 protein. Of about 1.7 million distinct CDR3 sequences listed, 32% are singletons. The sequenced sample consisted of cord blood. The receptors were gathered from a newborn girl in good health. The CDR3 runs from the conserved cysteine through the conserved F or W. D genes are given only for firm matches. A row's size may be missing; if present it is once, few, many or a size class.

CDR3 DNA: TGCAGCGTTGAAGAGAGGGGGGGCAGCTATGGCTACACCTTC
CDR3 protein: CSVEERGGSYGYTF
D gene: .
J gene: TRBJ1-2
V gene: TRBV29-1
clone size: .

CDR3 DNA: TGCGCCGGCAGGGGACTAGCGGGACCGTCTGACACAGATACGCAGTATTTT
CDR3 protein: CAGRGLAGPSDTDTQYF
D gene: TRBD2
J gene: TRBJ2-3
V gene: TRBV5-1
clone size: few

CDR3 DNA: TGTGCCAGCAGTCTCCGCACGGACAACTATGGCTACACCTTC
CDR3 protein: CASSLRTDNYGYTF
D gene: .
J gene: TRBJ1-2
V gene: TRBV6-6
clone size: .

CDR3 DNA: TGTGCCAGCAGCCCCCTCTCCATTCTCTGGAGCGAACATGCCAATGAGCAGTTCTTC
CDR3 protein: CASSPLSILWSEHANEQFF
D gene: .
J gene: TRBJ2-1
V gene: TRBV3-1
clone size: once

CDR3 DNA: TGCAGCGTTGTGGACCCTCAGCGGGGGCCCACAGATACGCAGTATTTT
CDR3 protein: CSVVDPQRGPTDTQYF
D gene: TRBD2
J gene: TRBJ2-3
V gene: TRBV29-1
clone size: few

CDR3 DNA: TGTGCCAGCAGTGAAGGGGTTTGGCGGAACACTGAAGCTTTCTTT
CDR3 protein: CASSEGVWRNTEAFF
D gene: .
J gene: TRBJ1-1
V gene: TRBV6-1
clone size: .

CDR3 DNA: TGTGCCAGCAGTTTGTGGCCTCCGGGACAGGGGGCAAACTATGGCTACACCTTC
CDR3 protein: CASSLWPPGQGANYGYTF
D gene: TRBD1
J gene: TRBJ1-2
V gene: TRBV6-5
clone size: few

CDR3 DNA: TGCGCCGGCAGCTTGGTATCAGATACGCAGTATTTT
CDR3 protein: CAGSLVSDTQYF
D gene: .
J gene: TRBJ2-3
V gene: TRBV5-1
clone size: few

CDR3 DNA: TGCAGTGCTAGACTAGGGACAGTTGTTAGCAATCAGCCCCAGCATTTT
CDR3 protein: CSARLGTVVSNQPQHF
D gene: TRBD1
J gene: TRBJ1-5
V gene: TRBV20-1
clone size: once

CDR3 DNA: TGTGCCAGCAGTTACTCGCTAGCGGGAGGGCCGGGGCAGTTCTTC
CDR3 protein: CASSYSLAGGPGQFF
D gene: TRBD2
J gene: TRBJ2-1
V gene: TRBV6-6
clone size: .

CDR3 DNA: TGTGCCAGCAGTTTAGGGCTAGGTCCCTACAATGAGCAGTACTTC
CDR3 protein: CASSLGLGPYNEQYF
D gene: .
J gene: TRBJ2-5
V gene: TRBV12-3/TRBV12-4
clone size: few

CDR3 DNA: TGTGCCAGCAGCCAGCTAGGACTTACACAAGAGACCCAGTACTTC
CDR3 protein: CASSQLGLTQETQYF
D gene: .
J gene: TRBJ2-5
V gene: TRBV3-1
clone size: .

CDR3 DNA: TGTGCCAGCAGCCAAGATCCAGAATCCTACAATGAGCAGTTCTTC
CDR3 protein: CASSQDPESYNEQFF
D gene: .
J gene: TRBJ2-1
V gene: TRBV3-1
clone size: .

CDR3 DNA: TGTGCCAGCAGCAACCGGACTAGCGGGGTCTACGAGCAGTACTTC
CDR3 protein: CASSNRTSGVYEQYF
D gene: TRBD2
J gene: TRBJ2-7
V gene: TRBV11-2
clone size: few

CDR3 DNA: TGTGCCAGCAGTTACTGGCCCCCCCGGGACAGTAGCCATCCGAACTATGGCTACACCTTC
CDR3 protein: CASSYWPPRDSSHPNYGYTF
D gene: TRBD1
J gene: TRBJ1-2
V gene: TRBV6-5
clone size: .

CDR3 DNA: TGCAGTGCTAGAGATATCCGGGGGGCCTACGAGCAGTACTTC
CDR3 protein: CSARDIRGAYEQYF
D gene: TRBD2
J gene: TRBJ2-7
V gene: TRBV20-1
clone size: .

CDR3 DNA: TGCAGTGCTAGTTCCAGAATTAAAGAGACCCAGTACTTC
CDR3 protein: CSASSRIKETQYF
D gene: .
J gene: TRBJ2-5
V gene: TRBV20-1
clone size: .

CDR3 DNA: TGTGCCAGCAGCTTTTGGGCTAGCGGAGATACGCAGTATTTT
CDR3 protein: CASSFWASGDTQYF
D gene: TRBD2
J gene: TRBJ2-3
V gene: TRBV7-2
clone size: .

CDR3 DNA: TGCAGCGTTCGGAGACAGAACTATGGCTACACCTTC
CDR3 protein: CSVRRQNYGYTF
D gene: .
J gene: TRBJ1-2
V gene: TRBV29-1
clone size: .

CDR3 DNA: TGCAGCGTCAGGGGGAAGGTCACAGATACGCAGTATTTT
CDR3 protein: CSVRGKVTDTQYF
D gene: TRBD1
J gene: TRBJ2-3
V gene: TRBV29-1
clone size: few

CDR3 DNA: TGTGCCACCAGCAGAGTAGACGACCACGGGGAGCTGTTTTTT
CDR3 protein: CATSRVDDHGELFF
D gene: .
J gene: TRBJ2-2
V gene: TRBV15
clone size: .

CDR3 DNA: TGTGCCAGCAGTTTACCCCGGGGACAGGACTATGGCTACACCTTC
CDR3 protein: CASSLPRGQDYGYTF
D gene: TRBD1
J gene: TRBJ1-2
V gene: TRBV28
clone size: few

CDR3 DNA: TGCGCCAGCAGCCAAGTTTCGGGACAGGGTAGTTATGGCTACACCTTC
CDR3 protein: CASSQVSGQGSYGYTF
D gene: TRBD1
J gene: TRBJ1-2
V gene: TRBV4-1
clone size: few

CDR3 DNA: TGTGCCAGCAGTGTGACGGACCAAGAGACCCAGTACTTC
CDR3 protein: CASSVTDQETQYF
D gene: .
J gene: TRBJ2-5
V gene: TRBV6-5
clone size: .

CDR3 DNA: TGTGCCAGCAGCTCCTTGAATTACCAATTATCAACCTACGAGCAGTACTTC
CDR3 protein: CASSSLNYQLSTYEQYF
D gene: .
J gene: TRBJ2-7
V gene: TRBV7-2
clone size: few

CDR3 DNA: TGTGCCAGCTCACCCCGTCTGGAGGGCACTGAAGCTTTCTTT
CDR3 protein: CASSPRLEGTEAFF
D gene: .
J gene: TRBJ1-1
V gene: TRBV18
clone size: .

CDR3 DNA: TGCAGCGTTGAATCGGAGGGGTATGGGAACACTGAAGCTTTCTTT
CDR3 protein: CSVESEGYGNTEAFF
D gene: .
J gene: TRBJ1-1
V gene: TRBV29-1
clone size: few

CDR3 DNA: TGTGCCAGCAGCCAAGATAGAGGACTAGCGGGGTACAATGAGCAGTACTTC
CDR3 protein: CASSQDRGLAGYNEQYF
D gene: TRBD2
J gene: TRBJ2-5
V gene: TRBV4-2
clone size: .

CDR3 DNA: TGTGCCAGCCGTACCATGGGGGGGGCCTACGAGCAGTACTTC
CDR3 protein: CASRTMGGAYEQYF
D gene: TRBD2
J gene: TRBJ2-7
V gene: TRBV27
clone size: few

CDR3 DNA: TGTGCCAGCATGGGGGAGGCCAATCAGCCCCAGCATTTT
CDR3 protein: CASMGEANQPQHF
D gene: .
J gene: TRBJ1-5
V gene: TRBV2
clone size: .

CDR3 DNA: TGTGCCAGCAGTTCCATTTCCGGGACCCACAATTCACCCCTCCACTTT
CDR3 protein: CASSSISGTHNSPLHF
D gene: .
J gene: TRBJ1-6
V gene: TRBV27
clone size: few

CDR3 DNA: TGTGCCAGCAGTCTACCCGGCTGGGCCTCCTATGGCTACACCTTC
CDR3 protein: CASSLPGWASYGYTF
D gene: .
J gene: TRBJ1-2
V gene: TRBV6-5
clone size: .

CDR3 DNA: TGTGCCAGCAGCGGGGCAGGCCTTTGGGCTGAAGCTTTCTTT
CDR3 protein: CASSGAGLWAEAFF
D gene: .
J gene: TRBJ1-1
V gene: TRBV28
clone size: .

CDR3 DNA: TGCGCCAGCAGCAGAAGCCTGACAGGGGGGAATTCACCCCTCCACTTT
CDR3 protein: CASSRSLTGGNSPLHF
D gene: TRBD1
J gene: TRBJ1-6
V gene: TRBV5-1
clone size: few

CDR3 DNA: TGTGCCAGCACCTCGACAGGGGGTGACGCTAACTATGGCTACACCTTC
CDR3 protein: CASTSTGGDANYGYTF
D gene: TRBD1
J gene: TRBJ1-2
V gene: TRBV6-5
clone size: few

CDR3 DNA: TGCGCCAGCAGCCAGGTCCAGGGGGTAAAGAACGCTGAAGCTTTCTTT
CDR3 protein: CASSQVQGVKNAEAFF
D gene: TRBD1
J gene: TRBJ1-1
V gene: TRBV4-1
clone size: .

CDR3 DNA: TGTGCCAGCATCCCGCAGAAAGATACGCAGTATTTT
CDR3 protein: CASIPQKDTQYF
D gene: .
J gene: TRBJ2-3
V gene: TRBV2
clone size: few

CDR3 DNA: TGCGCCAGCAGCCATGTGGGCAGGGATGAAAAACTGTTTTTT
CDR3 protein: CASSHVGRDEKLFF
D gene: .
J gene: TRBJ1-4
V gene: TRBV4-1
clone size: few

CDR3 DNA: TGTGCCAGCAGCCGAAGCGGCCCATACGAGCAGTACTTC
CDR3 protein: CASSRSGPYEQYF
D gene: .
J gene: TRBJ2-7
V gene: TRBV3-1
clone size: many

CDR3 DNA: TGTGCCAGCAGGGACAGGGAAAGCACAGATACGCAGTATTTT
CDR3 protein: CASRDRESTDTQYF
D gene: TRBD1
J gene: TRBJ2-3
V gene: TRBV2
clone size: few

CDR3 DNA: TGCAGTGCTACCCGACTTTTCAGGGGGCAGAATGAAAAACTGTTTTTT
CDR3 protein: CSATRLFRGQNEKLFF
D gene: TRBD1
J gene: TRBJ1-4
V gene: TRBV20-1
clone size: .

CDR3 DNA: TGTGCCAGCAGTGCCCCGACGGGGGGTGTCGGGGAGCTGTTTTTT
CDR3 protein: CASSAPTGGVGELFF
D gene: TRBD2
J gene: TRBJ2-2
V gene: TRBV28
clone size: once

CDR3 DNA: TGTGCCAGCAGTGCGGGGGGATACAATCAGCCCCAGCATTTT
CDR3 protein: CASSAGGYNQPQHF
D gene: .
J gene: TRBJ1-5
V gene: TRBV6-1
clone size: .

CDR3 DNA: TGCAGCGTTACAGGGAACTACGAGCAGTACTTC
CDR3 protein: CSVTGNYEQYF
D gene: .
J gene: TRBJ2-7
V gene: TRBV29-1
clone size: many

CDR3 DNA: TGTGCCAGTAGCCCCGTAGGGACAGCATCTAACTATGGCTACACCTTC
CDR3 protein: CASSPVGTASNYGYTF
D gene: TRBD1
J gene: TRBJ1-2
V gene: TRBV19
clone size: .

CDR3 DNA: TGCGCCAGCAGCTACGGGACAGTAGGAAACGAAAAACTGTTTTTT
CDR3 protein: CASSYGTVGNEKLFF
D gene: TRBD1
J gene: TRBJ1-4
V gene: TRBV5-1
clone size: .

CDR3 DNA: TGTGCCAGTTACAGGGGGATGAACACTGAAGCTTTCTTT
CDR3 protein: CASYRGMNTEAFF
D gene: TRBD1
J gene: TRBJ1-1
V gene: TRBV19
clone size: .

CDR3 DNA: TGTGCCAGCAGTTTTAGCGGGAGCGGGAACGAGCAGTACTTC
CDR3 protein: CASSFSGSGNEQYF
D gene: TRBD2
J gene: TRBJ2-7
V gene: TRBV12-3/TRBV12-4
clone size: .

CDR3 DNA: TGTGCCAGTAGTACGGCTAGCGGGGGTTCCTACGAGCAGTACTTC
CDR3 protein: CASSTASGGSYEQYF
D gene: TRBD2
J gene: TRBJ2-7
V gene: TRBV19
clone size: .

CDR3 DNA: TGCAGTGCTCCCGGGACAGACTACGAGCAGTACTTC
CDR3 protein: CSAPGTDYEQYF
D gene: TRBD1
J gene: TRBJ2-7
V gene: TRBV20-1
clone size: .

CDR3 DNA: TGTGCCTGGAGTCGGACCTACGAGCAGTACTTC
CDR3 protein: CAWSRTYEQYF
D gene: .
J gene: TRBJ2-7
V gene: TRBV30
clone size: .

CDR3 DNA: TGTGCCAGCAGCTCCGAGCTCCTAGCGGGATTGGCGCAGTATTTT
CDR3 protein: CASSSELLAGLAQYF
D gene: TRBD2
J gene: TRBJ2-3
V gene: TRBV11-1
clone size: .

CDR3 DNA: TGTGCCAGCAGCCCCGGGACAGGGTATGACACTGAAGCTTTCTTT
CDR3 protein: CASSPGTGYDTEAFF
D gene: TRBD1
J gene: TRBJ1-1
V gene: TRBV11-2
clone size: .

CDR3 DNA: TGTGCCAGCAGCTTACGGTTCGGGAATTCACCCCTCCACTTT
CDR3 protein: CASSLRFGNSPLHF
D gene: .
J gene: TRBJ1-6
V gene: TRBV7-9
clone size: few

CDR3 DNA: TGTGCCAGCAGGGTCCGGGTCTCCTACGAGCAGTTCTTC
CDR3 protein: CASRVRVSYEQFF
D gene: .
J gene: TRBJ2-1
V gene: TRBV2
clone size: .

CDR3 DNA: TGTGCCAGCAGCTTAGTACTAGCGGGGAGATACGAGCAGTACTTC
CDR3 protein: CASSLVLAGRYEQYF
D gene: TRBD2
J gene: TRBJ2-7
V gene: TRBV7-2
clone size: many

CDR3 DNA: TGTGCCAGCAGTACGATCGACACAGATACGCAGTATTTT
CDR3 protein: CASSTIDTDTQYF
D gene: .
J gene: TRBJ2-3
V gene: TRBV25-1
clone size: few

CDR3 DNA: TGTGCCAGCAGCTTAACGGGACAGGGCTTTATGCAAGAGACCCAGTACTTC
CDR3 protein: CASSLTGQGFMQETQYF
D gene: TRBD1
J gene: TRBJ2-5
V gene: TRBV7-3
clone size: .